This TCR beta chain was documented in a study of shared clonotypes between healthy human individuals. Study results and limitations: Shared across several donors were around 5% of the naive CD4 clonotypes. Larger richness was generally estimated for naive than memory subsets.

Genomic DNA of each subset was evenly split across several immunoSEQ plates. Libraries were prepared by immunoSEQ multiplex PCR; TCRdb keeps only in-frame clonotypes and omits some of them. The data show around 1.1 million clones, 70% to 85% seen once. Only one count was recorded for this clone. As yet, its antigen is unknown. The germline gives CDR1 MDHEN, CDR2 SYDVKM. CDR3 length: 12 amino acids. The receptor's source is a man aged 18 to 35 in good health. Some clones in this sample may be carry-over from other donors' samples. Sequences were obtained from memory CD4+ T cells from PBMCs. The subset is: CD45RA-negative fraction. V and J are TRBV28 and TRBJ2-5; D call uncertain. The CDR3 loop reads CATGPYLETQYF. Written as DNA, the CDR3 is TGTGCTACCGGGCCCTACCTAGAGACCCAGTACTTC.